Listed below are T cell receptor beta chains from one sample, sequenced in a study of identical twins. TCRdb redid the calling of the 5' RACE reads with MiXCR, one entry per CDR3 protein. The sample yields 200,000 or so distinct CDR3 sequences, around 6.9% seen once. The same specimen was also included in a second study, on yellow fever vaccine responses in identical twins.

Sequencing was performed on memory (CD45RO+) T cells sorted from blood. The receptors were sampled from a woman aged 18-30 years in good health. Both conserved end residues are part of each CDR3. The order of the fields is D gene, CDR3 length, V gene, J gene, clone size, CDR3 DNA, CDR3 protein. D genes are given only for firm matches. Rows may omit the clone size; those that give it use once, few, many or a size class.

D: TRBD1; length: 15; V: TRBV7-2; J: TRBJ1-1; size: many; DNA: TGTGCCAGCAGCCAATCGACAGGGCCGAACACTGAAGCTTTCTTT; CDR3: CASSQSTGPNTEAFF
D: TRBD1; length: 16; V: TRBV9; J: TRBJ2-3; size: few; DNA: TGTGCCAGCAGCGAGGGGGCGGGTTACACGGGAGATACGCAGTATTTT; CDR3: CASSEGAGYTGDTQYF
D: -; length: 13; V: TRBV29-1; J: TRBJ2-7; size: many; DNA: TGCAGCGTTAGCCGAGGGGGTTCCTACGAGCAGTACTTC; CDR3: CSVSRGGSYEQYF
D: TRBD1; length: 13; V: TRBV10-3; J: TRBJ1-1; size: -; DNA: TGTGCCATCAGCGGGACAGAGAACACTGAAGCTTTCTTT; CDR3: CAISGTENTEAFF
D: -; length: 14; V: TRBV5-1; J: TRBJ2-7; size: many; DNA: TGCGCCAGCAGCTTGGACTCAAATTCCTACGAGCAGTACTTC; CDR3: CASSLDSNSYEQYF
D: -; length: 12; V: TRBV7-9; J: TRBJ2-3; size: many; DNA: TGTGCCAGCAGCTGGGAAGCAGATACGCAGTATTTT; CDR3: CASSWEADTQYF
D: -; length: 12; V: TRBV20-1; J: TRBJ2-2; size: many; DNA: TGCAGTGCTCAGCTGAACACCGGGGAGCTGTTTTTT; CDR3: CSAQLNTGELFF
D: -; length: 14; V: TRBV28; J: TRBJ2-1; size: -; DNA: TGTGCCAGCAGTTCCAACCTAAGCCCGAATGAGCAGTTCTTC; CDR3: CASSSNLSPNEQFF
D: -; length: 15; V: TRBV28; J: TRBJ2-5; size: many; DNA: TGTGCCAGCAGTTTCCGGGACAAAAAACGGGAGACCCAGTACTTC; CDR3: CASSFRDKKRETQYF
D: TRBD2; length: 15; V: TRBV7-6; J: TRBJ2-1; size: -; DNA: TGTGCCAGCAGCTTCCTAGCGGGAGGAGACAATGAGCAGTTCTTC; CDR3: CASSFLAGGDNEQFF
D: TRBD1; length: 13; V: TRBV5-6; J: TRBJ2-7; size: many; DNA: TGTGCCAGCACCGGGACAGGGGCCTACGAGCAGTACTTC; CDR3: CASTGTGAYEQYF
D: TRBD1; length: 13; V: TRBV2; J: TRBJ1-1; size: few; DNA: TGTGCCAGCAGCACCGGGACAGGGGCCGAAGCTTTCTTT; CDR3: CASSTGTGAEAFF
D: TRBD2; length: 13; V: TRBV12-3/TRBV12-4; J: TRBJ2-3; size: many; DNA: TGTGCCACAAGACTAGCGGGCACAGATACGCAGTATTTT; CDR3: CATRLAGTDTQYF
D: -; length: 14; V: TRBV20-1; J: TRBJ1-1; size: few; DNA: TGCAGTGCGCAGCAAAGGGAAATTAGGACTGAAGCTTTCTTT; CDR3: CSAQQREIRTEAFF
D: TRBD1; length: 14; V: TRBV3-1; J: TRBJ1-4; size: -; DNA: TGTGCCAGCAGCCAGGGGACAGGAGATGAAAAACTGTTTTTT; CDR3: CASSQGTGDEKLFF
D: -; length: 11; V: TRBV6-1; J: TRBJ2-3; size: few; DNA: TGTGCCAGCAAATTGGGCGGTACGCAGTATTTT; CDR3: CASKLGGTQYF
D: -; length: 14; V: TRBV3-1; J: TRBJ2-1; size: many; DNA: TGTGCCAGCAGCTTCCGGGAGTCCTACAATGAGCAGTTCTTC; CDR3: CASSFRESYNEQFF
D: -; length: 17; V: TRBV7-2; J: TRBJ2-7; size: -; DNA: TGTGCCAGCAGCTTAGTGGCCCCCGGACCGAATTCCTACGAGCAGTACTTC; CDR3: CASSLVAPGPNSYEQYF